Detailed here is one TCR beta chain. As yet, its antigen is unknown. The V gene lost 0 bases and the J gene lost 1 base, with 4 bases spanning the gap. Germline V gives CDR1 MGHRA, CDR2 YSYEKL. The CDR3 extends over 14 amino acids. Doses given second, at about 4 or about 12 weeks, were pooled. These data come from a study of T cell responses to AZD1222 COVID-19 vaccine. Points from the study as a whole: Baseline seropositivity characterized only a handful of AZD1222 recipients. White British ancestry dominated among donors, who included more females, and clonal diversity was possibly underestimated. Nearly half of spike-specific TCRs reportedly target unmutated variant regions.

Measured with immunoSEQ multiplex PCR; TCRdb has only the in-frame clones, and not every one. This sample has 140,000 or so clones; roughly 84% occur once, and the top ten carry about 4.9%. The receptor comes from an adult who received the AZD1222 COVID-19 vaccine. The chain couples TRBV4-1 to TRBJ1-5, with no clear D. The specimen comprised peripheral blood, sampled 28 days after the second AZD1222 dose. CDR3 region: CASSQDMSNQPQHF. The CDR3 DNA reads as TGCGCCAGCAGCCAAGATATGAGCAATCAGCCCCAGCATTTT.